Shown below are 25 T cell receptor beta chains from a single sample sequenced in a study of blood T cell repertoires in COVID-19. Profiling relied on immunoSEQ multiplex PCR, and the TCRdb table lists in-frame clones only, not all of them. The sample records 200,000 to 250,000 clones, approximately 84% being singletons. Material for sequencing was peripheral blood. The receptors were gathered from a woman in her sixties with acute or convalescent COVID-19.

The CDR3: CASSQQGNTIYF. CDR3 nucleotide sequence: TGTGCCAGTAGTCAACAGGGAAACACCATATATTTT. This chain connects TRBV19 to TRBJ1-3; the D is unclear. V was shortened by 5 bases and J by 4 bases, with 6 bases between the two germline ends. Germline values: CDR1 LNHDA, CDR2 SQIVND (reference sequence). The CDR3 is 12 residues long.

This clone was seen a single time. The rearrangement uses TRBV7-2 and TRBJ1-5; possible D gene TRBD1, 5 bases. The germline V gene encodes CDR1 SGHTA and CDR2 FQGNSA. This CDR3 is 15 amino acids long. Trimming took 7 bases from V and 2 from J, leaving 15 bases between them. CDR3 residues: CASKLGASGNQPQHF. The CDR3 bases are TGTGCCAGCAAGCTAGGGGCCTCGGGCAATCAGCCCCAGCATTTT.

Remarks on this clone: The identical CDR3 is also encoded by other nucleotide sequences in the sample. This chain joins TRBV5-6 and TRBJ2-7; D is undetermined. Germline V gene data show CDR1 as SGHDT and CDR2 as YYEEEE. The CDR3 has 12 residues. V lost 3 bases, J lost 7 bases, and 11 bases lay in between. The CDR3 loop reads CASSYSSGEQYF. In DNA, the CDR3 is TGTGCCAGCAGCTACTCCTCCGGTGAGCAGTACTTC.

Here the CDR3 DNA reads TGTGCCAGCAGCCCGGTAACCTCTAGCACAGATACGCAGTATTTT. Its protein product is CASSPVTSSTDTQYF. The V call is TRBV5-4, the J call TRBJ2-3; D is ambiguous. CDR1 is SGHNT and CDR2 is YYREEE in the germline V gene (reference sequence). Trimming cost V 4 bases and J 0 bases, with 12 bases left between them. The CDR3 runs 15 residues. Filled out from reference TRBV5-4 and TRBJ2-3, the complete variable domain reads ETGVTQSPTHLIKTRGQQVTLRCSSQSGHNTVSWYQQALGQGPQFIFQYYREEENGRGNFPPRFSGLQFPNYSSELNVNALELDDSALYLCASSPVTSSTDTQYFGPGTRLTVL.

This clone appeared once. The chain uses TRBV30 and TRBJ1-2; D not certain. Germline V gene data show CDR1 as GTSNPN and CDR2 as SVGIG (reference sequence). V lost 0 bases, J lost 3 bases, and 11 bases lay in between. This CDR3 spans 14 amino acids. CDR3 amino acids: CAWSVGGFDYGYTF. The CDR3 coding sequence is TGTGCCTGGAGTGTGGGAGGGTTTGACTATGGCTACACCTTC.

The chain couples TRBV30 to TRBJ1-1, with D possibly matching TRBD1 (5 bases). Trimming stripped 4 bases from V and 8 bases from J, with 17 bases between. Germline CDR1 GTSNPN, CDR2 SVGIG (reference sequence). This CDR3 is 13 amino acids long. CDR3 coding DNA: TGTGCCTGGATCCCTGGGGTCAACAGGGAAGCTTTCTTT. It translates to CAWIPGVNREAFF. Together with reference TRBV30 and TRBJ1-1, the CDR3 gives the full variable domain: SQTIHQWPATLVQPVGSPLSLECTVEGTSNPNLYWYRQAAGRGLQLLFYSVGIGQISSEVPQNLSASRPQDRQFILSSKKLLLSDSGFYLCAWIPGVNREAFFGQGTRLTVV.

This clone was found a few times. V and J are TRBV27 and TRBJ2-7; 10 nucleotides agree with TRBD1. The CDR3 has 16 residues. Per the germline V gene, CDR1 is MNHEY and CDR2 is SMNVEV (reference sequence). The trim removed 4 bases at V and 4 bases at J, leaving 10 bases unmatched. CDR3 protein: CASSSLRTGGWYEQYF. Here the CDR3 DNA reads TGTGCCAGCAGTTCCCTCAGGACAGGGGGATGGTACGAGCAGTACTTC.

V and J are TRBV19 and TRBJ2-6, with TRBD2 identical over 13 bases. The germline V gene has CDR1 LNHDA and CDR2 SQIVND (reference sequence). V lost 7 bases and J lost 4; bases outside the gene matches: 7. The CDR3 spans 17 residues. CDR3 coding DNA: TGTGCCAGTAAACTAGCGGGGGGGCCTTCCGGGGCCAACGTCCTGACTTTC. The encoded protein is CASKLAGGPSGANVLTF.

The chain combines TRBV3-1 (or the pseudogene TRBV3-2) with TRBJ2-5; 10 bases agree with TRBD1. CDR1 and CDR2 (germline): LGHDT, YNNKEL (reference sequence). CDR3 length: 14 residues. V lost 6 bases to trimming and J lost 5 bases; unmatched junction nucleotides: 6. The CDR3 spells CASRGTGEFETQYF. The CDR3 nucleotides read TGTGCCAGCAGGGGGACAGGGGAGTTCGAGACCCAGTACTTC.

This clone has a handful of counts. The chain has TRBV5-6 and TRBJ1-2, with D hard to call. CDR1 is SGHDT, CDR2 YYEEEE, per germline. CDR3 size: 13 residues. The V gene lost 4 bases and the J gene lost 6 bases, with 13 bases spanning the gap. The CDR3 nucleotides read TGTGCCAGCAGCCTGGTCCGTTCCCATGGCTACACCTTC. As protein: CASSLVRSHGYTF.

J is TRBJ2-3 and V is TRBV6-1; D gene ambiguous. Germline V gene sequence: CDR1 MNHNS, CDR2 SASEGT. The CDR3 runs to 15 residues. The V end lost 0 bases, the J end lost 1 base, and 8 bases lay between the germline ends. The CDR3 sequence: CASSEAGPRTDTQYF. CDR3 bases: TGTGCCAGCAGTGAAGCGGGCCCCCGCACAGATACGCAGTATTTT.

Regarding this clone: Other nucleotide sequences in the sample specify the same CDR3. This chain joins TRBV7-2 and TRBJ2-7, with D perhaps TRBD2 (5 bases). V lost 2 bases and J lost 4, with 6 bases in between. CDR3 length equals 12 residues. CDR1 is SGHTA, CDR2 FQGNSA, per germline. Here the CDR3 reads CASSLTGYEQYF. The CDR3, as DNA: TGTGCCAGCAGCTTAACGGGGTACGAGCAGTACTTC.

The rearrangement uses TRBV5-4 and TRBJ2-1; 7 bases align to TRBD2. There are 13 residues in the CDR3. Looked up from germline, CDR1 is SGHNT and CDR2 is YYREEE (reference sequence). With V trimmed by 2 bases and J by 8 bases, 4 bases remained unmatched. CDR3 coding DNA: TGTGCCAGCAGCTTCGGGGGAGGGTATGAGCAGTTCTTC. Encoded protein: CASSFGGGYEQFF.

This rearrangement joins TRBV12-1 to TRBJ2-6; the table assigns TRBD1, which was not confirmed against the DNA. TRBV12-1 is an annotated pseudogene. CDR3 size: 18 residues. CDR3 sequence: CASSFGTGGLSGANVLTF. In nucleotides, the CDR3 is TGTGCCAGCAGCTTTGGGACAGGGGGCCTGTCTGGGGCCAACGTCCTGACTTTC.

The chain couples TRBV2 to TRBJ1-6; D might be TRBD1 (6 bases). The CDR3 extends over 14 amino acids. Germline V gives CDR1 SNHLY, CDR2 FYNNEI. Between the trimmed V and J ends, which lost 6 bases and 9 bases, there was a span of 15 bases. CDR3: CASRVQGAFSPLHF. In nucleotides, the CDR3 is TGTGCCAGCAGAGTACAGGGCGCCTTTTCACCCCTCCACTTT. The full variable domain, rest sourced from reference TRBV2 and TRBJ1-6, is EPEVTQTPSHQVTQMGQEVILRCVPISNHLYFYWYRQILGQKVEFLVSFYNNEISEKSEIFDDQFSVERPDGSNFTLKIRSTKLEDSAMYFCASRVQGAFSPLHFGNGTRLTVT.

The V gene is TRBV19, the J gene TRBJ1-1; perhaps TRBD1 as D (6 bases). This CDR3 is built from 12 residues. The germline V and J ends were trimmed by 6 bases and 4 bases, with 9 bases remaining between them. The germline gives CDR1 LNHDA, CDR2 SQIVND (reference sequence). The CDR3, as DNA: TGTGCCAGTAGACAGGGAGTCACTGAAGCTTTCTTT. Amino acids: CASRQGVTEAFF.

V is TRBV6-1 and J is TRBJ2-2; 11 nucleotides agree with TRBD2. This CDR3 comprises 17 residues. Germline assignment: CDR1 MNHNS and CDR2 SASEGT. Trimming at V came to 2 bases and at J to 4 bases, leaving 6 bases not matched to a gene. CDR3 DNA sequence: TGTGCCAGCAGTGAACTAGCGGGGGGAGCCTTCACCGGGGAGCTGTTTTTT. It is translated as CASSELAGGAFTGELFF.

This sequence joins TRBV4-2 and TRBJ1-6; tentatively, D is TRBD1 (6 bases). CDR3 size: 14 residues. CDR1 and CDR2 from the germline V gene are LGHNA and YNFKEQ. The ends were cut back, 1 base at V and 7 bases at J, with 8 bases in the middle. CDR3: CASSQAQGNSPLHF. The CDR3, as DNA: TGTGCCAGCAGCCAAGCGCAGGGGAATTCACCCCTCCACTTT.

This clone was detected only a few times. The chain recombines TRBV27 with TRBJ1-5; D uncertain. This CDR3 has 13 residues. Between the trimmed V and J ends, which lost 3 bases and 4 bases, there was a span of 7 bases. Germline CDR1 MNHEY, CDR2 SMNVEV (reference sequence). The CDR3 region is CASSFGRNQPQHF. In DNA, the CDR3 is TGTGCCAGCAGTTTCGGCAGGAATCAGCCCCAGCATTTT.

This rearrangement joins TRBV2 to TRBJ1-3; the D gene is possibly TRBD1 (5 bases). Between the trimmed V and J ends, which lost 7 bases and 4 bases, there was a span of 11 bases. The germline gives CDR1 SNHLY, CDR2 FYNNEI. The CDR3 is 13 residues long. The CDR3 DNA is TGTGCCAGCAAACAGGCACCAGGAAACACCATATATTTT. It translates to CASKQAPGNTIYF.

This rearrangement joins TRBV5-4 to TRBJ1-3; TRBD1 might be the D (6 bases). Trimming took 5 bases from V and 9 from J, leaving 21 bases between them. The CDR3 totals 15 residues. Germline V lookup: CDR1 SGHNT, CDR2 YYREEE (reference sequence). The CDR3 reads CASSSQKQGPATIYF. CDR3 bases: TGTGCCAGCAGTAGTCAAAAACAGGGTCCAGCCACCATATATTTT. Full variable domain (missing parts from reference TRBV5-4 and TRBJ1-3): ETGVTQSPTHLIKTRGQQVTLRCSSQSGHNTVSWYQQALGQGPQFIFQYYREEENGRGNFPPRFSGLQFPNYSSELNVNALELDDSALYLCASSSQKQGPATIYFGEGSWLTVV.

The V call is TRBV6-6, the J call TRBJ2-1, with a tentative D call TRBD1 (5 bases). The CDR3 spans 15 residues. In germline, CDR1 is MNHNY, CDR2 SVGAGI (reference sequence). The V end was cut by 4 bases, the J end by 7 bases, with 17 bases between. The CDR3 bases are TGTGCCAGCAGTTCCAGGGAAGGAATGTTAAATGAGCAGTTCTTC. Its translation is CASSSREGMLNEQFF.

CDR3 bases: TGTGCCAGCTCACCACGCGGGACAGGGCTTTCGGAGTATGGCTACACCTTC. Its protein product is CASSPRGTGLSEYGYTF. The gene calls are TRBV18 and TRBJ1-2; TRBD1 matches 9 bases. The V segment lost 1 base and the J segment 5 bases; nucleotides outside the gene matches: 11. Germline lookup yields CDR1 KGHSH and CDR2 LQKENI. CDR3 size: 17 residues.

V usage is TRBV3-1 (or the pseudogene TRBV3-2) and J usage is TRBJ2-1; D remains unclear. The CDR3 sequence is 14 residues long. Per germline, CDR1 LGHDT and CDR2 YNNKEL (reference sequence). The V gene lost 9 bases and the J gene lost 0 bases, with 12 bases spanning the gap. As DNA, the CDR3 is TGTGCCAGTACTCCGAGAAGCTCCTACAATGAGCAGTTCTTC. It translates to CASTPRSSYNEQFF.

This rearrangement joins TRBV10-3 to TRBJ2-1; 7 nucleotides agree with TRBD2. CDR1 ENHRY and CDR2 SYGVKD come from the germline V gene. V dropped 10 bases and J dropped 10; count of bases not matched to a gene: 19. This CDR3 comprises 15 residues. The CDR3 region is CATSRGVAGLGEQFF. CDR3 DNA: TGTGCCACCTCCCGCGGGGTAGCGGGCCTTGGGGAGCAGTTCTTC.